This TCR beta chain was obtained from a study of radiotherapy plus CTLA-4 blockade in lung cancer. With 4 bases clipped from V and 3 bases from J, the junction kept 9 bases outside the gene matches. Germline V lookup: CDR1 MNHEY, CDR2 SMNVEV (reference sequence). CDR3 length: 17 residues. The table came from immunoSEQ multiplex PCR; TCRdb's copy has only in-frame clones and leaves some out. This sample has 110,000 or so clones, with 78% found just once. This specimen consisted of peripheral blood, obtained from a patient treated with radiotherapy plus ipilimumab. The sequence derives from a human donor with non-small cell lung cancer who had a partial response to radiotherapy plus ipilimumab. The chain links TRBV27 to TRBJ2-2; TRBD2 matches at 9 bases. The DNA of the CDR3 is TGTGCCAGCAGTTCGGTTCAAGCGGGAGGTTACACCGGGGAGCTGTTTTTT. Translating gives CASSSVQAGGYTGELFF.